One TCR beta chain is described in this entry. Its cognate antigen is unknown. Vbeta (60) and Jbeta (13) primers were used in the PCR. The protocol was immunoSEQ multiplex PCR, while the TCRdb copy is restricted to in-frame clones and leaves out a portion. Its listing shows approximately 70,000 clones. These data originate in a study of cytomegalovirus exposure and HLA in healthy donors. Each donor was nominally healthy when sampled (though unrecorded immune exposures were likely). Study-level findings and limits: An ancestry cluster, one associated with Asian ancestry, reportedly showed fewer N-insertions than the 666-donor mean in a later analysis.

This CDR3 comprises 14 residues. CDR1 KGHSH and CDR2 LQKENI come from the germline V gene. The V and J ends lost 6 bases and 11 bases respectively, with 19 bases between them. This TCR derives from a female donor in good health and CMV-seropositive. The sequenced material came from PBMCs. The chain employs TRBV18 and TRBJ1-4, with D possibly matching TRBD1 (5 bases). The CDR3 coding sequence is TGTGCCAGCTCCCCCGGGGGGGGGACGGAGAAACTGTTTTTT. Its translation: CASSPGGGTEKLFF.